This TCR beta chain was captured by sequencing in a study of chemoradiotherapy in HPV16-positive cancers. Points from the study as a whole: Candidate HPV-specific clones and E7-related TCR motifs grew in tumor during treatment.

Germline V gene sequence: CDR1 SGHAT, CDR2 FQNNGV. This CDR3 spans 18 amino acids. V gave up 2 bases and J gave up 8 bases; unmatched junction bases: 16. For this clone: Its antigen is still unknown.

Measured with immunoSEQ multiplex PCR; TCRdb has only the in-frame clones, and not every one. The table shows about 13,000 clones, with roughly 84% occurring only once. This chain uses TRBV11-2 with TRBJ2-3; 10 bases agree with TRBD2. This specimen was blood, taken from a patient who underwent chemoradiotherapy. This TCR derives from a human donor with HPV-associated anogenital cancer. DNA for the CDR3: TGTGCCAGCAGCTTAAGGGGTGGAGAGCGGGGGGGCCGGGGTACGCAGTATTTT. Translated, it gives CASSLRGGERGGRGTQYF.